The entry below describes one T cell receptor (beta chain). Its antigen is still unknown. Unique molecular identifiers were present in the TCR beta cDNA libraries. TCRdb independently ran MiXCR on the PCR reads; one entry per CDR3 protein. The table has some 160,000 distinct CDR3 sequences, approximately 35% seen once. From germline, CDR1 is LGHNA and CDR2 YNFKEQ. Trimming shortened V by 0 bases and J by 6 bases, and 0 bases separated the two germline ends. The CDR3 runs to 11 residues. This record belongs to a study of post-analysis software for immune sequencing data. For the study at large: Relapsing-remitting, secondary progressive and progressive-relapsing forms made up the multiple sclerosis disease courses.

Study results and limitations: Controls significantly exceeded multiple sclerosis patients in normalized Chao1 diversity. The five TRBV segments detected at higher frequency in patients than in controls included TRBV5-6, TRBV5-1 and TRBV20-1.

This material consisted of blood, taken after autologous hematopoietic stem cell transplantation. The receptor comes from a girl under 18 with multiple sclerosis. The chain employs TRBV4-2 and TRBJ2-1; D gene uncertain. CDR3 region: CASSQDNEQFF. The CDR3 region has the DNA TGTGCCAGCAGCCAAGACAATGAGCAGTTCTTC.